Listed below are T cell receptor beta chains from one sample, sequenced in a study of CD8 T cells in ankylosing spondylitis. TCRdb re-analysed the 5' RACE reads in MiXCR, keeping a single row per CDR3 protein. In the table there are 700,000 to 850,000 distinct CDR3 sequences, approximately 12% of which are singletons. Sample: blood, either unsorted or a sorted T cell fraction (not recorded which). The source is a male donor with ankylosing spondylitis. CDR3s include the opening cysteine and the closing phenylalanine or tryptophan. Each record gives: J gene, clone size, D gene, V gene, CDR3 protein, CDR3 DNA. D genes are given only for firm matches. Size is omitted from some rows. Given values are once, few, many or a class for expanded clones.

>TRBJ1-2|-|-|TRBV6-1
CASSEILGGGYTF
TGTGCCAGCAGCGAGATTCTCGGTGGGGGCTACACCTTC
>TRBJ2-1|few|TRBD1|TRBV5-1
CASSSRGTGPYNEQFF
TGCGCCAGCAGCTCTCGCGGGACAGGGCCCTACAATGAGCAGTTCTTC
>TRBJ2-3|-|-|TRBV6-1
CASREQVESNTQYF
TGTGCCAGCAGGGAACAGGTAGAGTCGAATACGCAGTATTTT
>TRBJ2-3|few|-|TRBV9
CASSPVLALYDTQYF
TGTGCCAGCAGCCCGGTTCTAGCGCTCTATGATACGCAGTATTTT
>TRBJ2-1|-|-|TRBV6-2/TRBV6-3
CASRRVDEQFF
TGTGCCAGCAGACGCGTGGATGAGCAGTTCTTC
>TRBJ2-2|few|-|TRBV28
CASSSTGRRTGELFF
TGTGCCAGCAGTTCGACAGGACGGCGGACCGGGGAGCTGTTTTTT
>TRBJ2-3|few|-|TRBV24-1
CATSDSTGHTDTQYF
TGTGCCACCAGTGACTCCACCGGGCACACAGATACGCAGTATTTT
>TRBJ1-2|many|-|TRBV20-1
CSARASDRYYGYTF
TGCAGTGCTAGAGCATCGGACAGATACTATGGCTACACCTTC
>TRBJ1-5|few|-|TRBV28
CASSLIGAGSSPRPQHF
TGTGCCAGCAGTTTAATTGGTGCAGGATCCTCCCCTCGGCCCCAGCATTTT
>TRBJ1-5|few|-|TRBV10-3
CAISDPGFGQPQHF
TGTGCCATCAGTGATCCAGGGTTTGGTCAGCCCCAGCATTTT
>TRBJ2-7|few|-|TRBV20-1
CSASATYFSYEQYF
TGCAGTGCTAGCGCGACTTACTTCTCCTACGAGCAGTACTTC
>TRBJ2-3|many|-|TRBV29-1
CSVAGGRDTQYF
TGCAGCGTTGCAGGCGGACGGGATACGCAGTATTTT
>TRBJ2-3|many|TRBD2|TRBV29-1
CSGSGRTTDTQYF
TGCAGCGGTAGCGGGAGAACAACAGATACGCAGTATTTT
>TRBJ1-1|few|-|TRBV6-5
CASSYVWIPPYVSEAFF
TGTGCCAGCAGTTACGTGTGGATCCCACCCTACGTCTCTGAAGCTTTCTTT
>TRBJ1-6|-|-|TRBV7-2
CASSLEGAYNSPLHF
TGTGCCAGCAGCTTAGAGGGGGCCTATAATTCACCCCTCCACTTT
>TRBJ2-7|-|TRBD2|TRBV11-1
CASSTDLGLAGGPSYEQYF
TGTGCCAGCAGCACCGATTTAGGACTAGCGGGAGGTCCGTCCTACGAGCAGTACTTC
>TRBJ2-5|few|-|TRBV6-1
CASSDPGTSSQESGF
TGTGCCAGCAGTGACCCGGGGACGAGCTCCCAAGAAAGCGGCTTC
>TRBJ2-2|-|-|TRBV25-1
CASSEPNTGELFF
TGTGCCAGCAGTGAACCGAACACCGGGGAGCTGTTTTTT